One and the same sample provided the 30 T cell receptor beta chains below, sequenced in a study of cytomegalovirus exposure and HLA in healthy donors. Measured with immunoSEQ multiplex PCR; TCRdb has only the in-frame clones, and not every one. Among around 58,000 clones listed, about 89% were seen once. The sample comprised PBMCs. The receptors shown here come from a woman younger than 35 in good health and CMV-seronegative.

J is TRBJ2-1 and V is TRBV9; D may be TRBD2 (6 bases). In germline, CDR1 is SGDLS, CDR2 YYNGEE. The V and J ends lost 2 bases and 5 bases respectively, with 14 bases between them. The CDR3 extends over 15 amino acids. CDR3 in DNA: TGTGCCAGCAGCGTTAGCGGAGTTCAAAACAATGAGCAGTTCTTC. This sequence encodes CASSVSGVQNNEQFF.

V usage is TRBV7-6 and J usage is TRBJ1-1; D unresolved. Germline CDR1 and CDR2: SGHVS and FNYEAQ. V gave up 1 base and J gave up 1 base, with 13 bases separating them. CDR3 length: 16 residues. The CDR3 DNA reads as TGTGCCAGCAGCTTAGGTTCCCGGGGATCGAACACTGAAGCTTTCTTT. Its translation: CASSLGSRGSNTEAFF.

In its sample, this clone was seen a few times. The chain uses TRBV6-6 and TRBJ1-2; D might be TRBD1 (6 bases). V gave up 5 bases and J gave up 0 bases, with 10 bases separating them. Germline V gene data show CDR1 as MNHNY and CDR2 as SVGAGI (reference sequence). This CDR3 comprises 14 residues. The CDR3 DNA sequence: TGTGCCAGCAGTCACAGGACAGCTAACTATGGCTACACCTTC. Protein product: CASSHRTANYGYTF.

The rearrangement links TRBV29-1 to TRBJ2-7, with D perhaps matching TRBD1 (5 bases). This CDR3 has 12 amino acids. The germline V and J ends were trimmed by 7 bases and 0 bases, with 10 bases remaining between them. Germline CDR1 and CDR2: SQVTM and ANQGSEA. The CDR3 sequence: CSASDSSYEQYF. The CDR3 nucleotides read TGCAGCGCTTCTGACAGCTCCTACGAGCAGTACTTC.

The chain joins TRBV2 to TRBJ1-5, with D unresolved. In germline, CDR1 is SNHLY, CDR2 FYNNEI. CDR3 length: 15 residues. V was cut by 3 bases and J by 0 bases, with 9 bases left in between. The CDR3 bases are TGTGCCAGCAGTGAGGTAGTTCATAGCAATCAGCCCCAGCATTTT. As protein: CASSEVVHSNQPQHF.

This clone was seen just once. The chain carries TRBV7-2 and TRBJ2-1; D is perhaps TRBD2 (5 bases). The CDR3 runs 15 residues. In germline, CDR1 is SGHTA, CDR2 FQGNSA. V shed 3 bases and J shed 7 bases, with 16 bases lying between them. The CDR3 protein is CASSLVEGRTNEQFF. The CDR3 DNA follows: TGTGCCAGCAGCTTGGTGGAAGGGAGAACGAATGAGCAGTTCTTC.

V usage is TRBV5-1 and J usage is TRBJ2-5, with TRBD2 matching over 13 bases. V was pared by 4 bases and J by 2 bases, with 5 bases of the junction left unmatched. The germline CDR1 and CDR2 sequences are SGHRS and YFSETQ. The CDR3 covers 16 residues. The CDR3 loop reads CASSRQTSGGQETQYF. Here the CDR3 DNA reads TGCGCCAGCAGCCGTCAGACTAGCGGGGGGCAAGAGACCCAGTACTTC.

The chain carries TRBV5-6 and TRBJ1-3; a weak D match, TRBD1 (5 bases). CDR1 and CDR2 (germline): SGHDT, YYEEEE. This CDR3 is built from 15 residues. Trimming pared 1 base from V and 0 bases from J, leaving 8 bases between. The chain's CDR3 is CASSLLGDSGNTIYF. The CDR3 DNA reads as TGTGCCAGCAGCTTGTTAGGGGACTCTGGAAACACCATATATTTT.

This rearrangement joins TRBV4-2 to TRBJ2-2; TRBD2 aligns across 8 bases. Germline CDR1 and CDR2: LGHNA and YNFKEQ. Losses at the gene ends were 4 bases for V and 0 bases for J; bases not matched to a gene: 7. The CDR3 totals 17 residues. DNA for the CDR3: TGTGCCAGCAGCCCCCGGGGGGGGGCAGCGAACACCGGGGAGCTGTTTTTT. It yields the protein CASSPRGGAANTGELFF.

The chain uses TRBV11-1 and TRBJ2-1, with 14 bases that match TRBD2. The germline CDR1 and CDR2 sequences are SGHAT and FQDESV (reference sequence). This CDR3 contains 18 residues. Trimming took 5 bases from V and 6 from J; bases not matched to a gene: 12. Here the CDR3 DNA reads TGTGCCAGCAGCCTCAGACTAGCGGGGGGGCCTTTGGGCAATGAGCAGTTCTTC. Translated: CASSLRLAGGPLGNEQFF.

The V and J genes are TRBV18 and TRBJ2-3; TRBD2 matches 13 bases. The germline gives CDR1 KGHSH, CDR2 LQKENI. J gave up 1 base and V 2 bases, and 0 bases lay outside the gene matches. The CDR3 length is 16 residues. This chain's CDR3 is CASSPGTSGGTDTQYF. The CDR3, as DNA: TGTGCCAGCTCACCAGGGACTAGCGGGGGCACAGATACGCAGTATTTT.

This chain links TRBV9 with TRBJ2-2; D not certain. The CDR3 has 14 amino acids. V was shortened by 4 bases and J by 4 bases, with 11 bases between the two germline ends. Germline V gives CDR1 SGDLS, CDR2 YYNGEE. For the CDR3, the DNA is TGTGCCAGCAGCCCCGTGGCCTTCACCGGGGAGCTGTTTTTT. Amino acids: CASSPVAFTGELFF.

The V gene is TRBV5-1, the J gene TRBJ2-1, with a weak D call TRBD1 (6 bases). Between the trimmed V and J ends, which lost 2 bases and 5 bases, there was a span of 11 bases. The CDR3 consists of 14 residues. Germline lookup yields CDR1 SGHRS and CDR2 YFSETQ. The CDR3 bases are TGCGCCAGCAGCTTCCTGCCAGGGGACAATGAGCAGTTCTTC. This translates into CASSFLPGDNEQFF.

This clone appeared a single time. The V call is TRBV7-2, the J call TRBJ2-5; 11 bases align to TRBD2. The CDR3 consists of 15 residues. Germline loops: CDR1 SGHTA, CDR2 FQGNSA. V was clipped by 1 base and J by 4 bases; unmatched bases: 2. DNA of the CDR3: TGTGCCAGCAGCTTAGGACTAGCGGGAAGAGAGACCCAGTACTTC. It is translated as CASSLGLAGRETQYF.

This chain links TRBV27 with TRBJ2-3, with D possibly TRBD1 on 6 matching bases. The ends were cut back, 5 bases at V and 4 bases at J, with 16 bases in the middle. Germline lookup yields CDR1 MNHEY and CDR2 SMNVEV (reference sequence). The length of the CDR3 is 15 residues. DNA for the CDR3: TGTGCCAGCAGTCGGACAGCCCTGGGTCCAGATACGCAGTATTTT. It encodes CASSRTALGPDTQYF.

The chain links TRBV6-4 to TRBJ2-2, with a tentative D call TRBD1 (6 bases). Per the germline V gene, CDR1 is MRHNA and CDR2 is SNTAGT. V lost 4 bases and J lost 1, with 7 bases in between. CDR3 length: 14 residues. The CDR3 sequence: CASSAQGNTGELFF. CDR3 nucleotide sequence: TGTGCCAGCAGTGCACAGGGGAACACCGGGGAGCTGTTTTTT.

This sequence joins TRBV7-2 and TRBJ2-3; 7 bases line up with TRBD2. The CDR3 loop spans 15 amino acids. V gave up 5 bases and J gave up 3 bases; unmatched junction bases: 8. From germline, CDR1 is SGHTA and CDR2 FQGNSA. CDR3: CASSRTPSGTDTQYF. CDR3 in DNA: TGTGCCAGCAGCCGCACTCCTAGCGGAACAGATACGCAGTATTTT.

The J gene is TRBJ1-5, the V gene TRBV6-6, with D unclear. CDR3 length equals 14 residues. Trimming removed 0 bases at V and 3 bases at J, with 6 bases between. Germline CDR1 and CDR2: MNHNY and SVGAGI (reference sequence). As DNA, the CDR3 is TGTGCCAGCAGTTACTCGGCTGACAATCAGCCCCAGCATTTT. The encoded protein is CASSYSADNQPQHF.

In DNA, the CDR3 is TGCGCCAGCAGCCAAGGGCAACACCCGTCGACAGATACGCAGTATTTT. Translating it yields CASSQGQHPSTDTQYF. V and J are TRBV4-1 and TRBJ2-3; D call uncertain. Germline lookup yields CDR1 MGHRA and CDR2 YSYEKL. The germline V and J ends were trimmed by 1 base and 3 bases, with 14 bases remaining between them. This CDR3 contains 16 residues.

The J gene is TRBJ2-5, the V gene TRBV5-5; TRBD1 matches at 7 bases. Per germline, CDR1 SGHKS and CDR2 YYEKEE (reference sequence). Trimming removed 4 bases from V and 4 bases from J; junction bases left unmatched: 13. The CDR3 covers 16 residues. CDR3 coding DNA: TGTGCCAGCAGCCAAAGACAGGGATCTCAGGCAGAGACCCAGTACTTC. As protein: CASSQRQGSQAETQYF.

The chain has TRBV18 and TRBJ1-2; 10 bases match TRBD1. The CDR3 sequence is 13 residues long. The germline CDR1 and CDR2 sequences are KGHSH and LQKENI. V trimming: 6 bases; J trimming: 8 bases; junction bases outside the gene matches: 6. CDR3 DNA sequence: TGTGCCAGCTCCCCGGACAGGGGGGAAGGCTACACCTTC. Translation gives CASSPDRGEGYTF.

This clone was counted between two and nine times. The V and J genes are TRBV27 and TRBJ2-7, with a possible D match to TRBD1 (5 bases). Trimming stripped 4 bases from V and 0 bases from J, with 13 bases between. CDR3 length equals 15 residues. Germline CDR1 MNHEY, CDR2 SMNVEV (reference sequence). CDR3 region: CASSYLTDSSYEQYF. CDR3 coding DNA: TGTGCCAGCAGTTATTTGACAGACAGCTCCTACGAGCAGTACTTC.

The chain couples TRBV5-4 to TRBJ2-5, with 8 bases fitting TRBD2. The CDR3 length is 16 residues. Germline trimming cut 4 bases from V and 2 bases from J; bases unmatched to any gene: 10. The germline V gene has CDR1 SGHNT and CDR2 YYREEE (reference sequence). This CDR3 reads CASSRGGESLQETQYF. CDR3 sequence (DNA): TGTGCCAGCAGCCGGGGGGGGGAGTCGTTACAAGAGACCCAGTACTTC.

The J gene is TRBJ2-1, the V gene TRBV7-2, with TRBD2 matching 8 bases. CDR3 length: 15 amino acids. Trimming cost V 0 bases and J 9 bases; bases outside gene matches: 7. Germline V gene lookup returns CDR1 SGHTA and CDR2 FQGNSA. In nucleotides, the CDR3 is TGTGCCAGCAGCTTAGCTCGCGGGGGGAATCTTGAGCAGTTCTTC. It codes for CASSLARGGNLEQFF.

The genes are TRBV29-1 and TRBJ2-3; D perhaps matches TRBD2 (5 bases). V gave up 6 bases and J gave up 4 bases, with 11 bases separating them. This CDR3 comprises 12 residues. Germline V CDR1 and CDR2: SQVTM, ANQGSEA. The CDR3 region is CSVGDGSDTQYF. For the CDR3, the DNA is TGCAGCGTGGGAGACGGATCAGATACGCAGTATTTT.

The gene calls are TRBV28 and TRBJ2-3, with 9 bases fitting TRBD2. This CDR3 is built from 16 residues. Germline V gives CDR1 MDHEN, CDR2 SYDVKM. Trimming took 7 bases from V and 5 from J; bases not matched to a gene: 13. This CDR3 is CASTYSGGPYLDTQYF. The DNA for the CDR3 is TGTGCCAGCACCTACAGCGGGGGGCCGTATTTAGATACGCAGTATTTT.

The CDR3 sequence: CASSLVAGGFDEQYF. Here the CDR3 DNA reads TGTGCCAGCTCCCTCGTAGCGGGAGGGTTCGACGAGCAGTACTTC. The rearrangement uses TRBV18 and TRBJ2-7; 11 nucleotides agree with TRBD2. The germline gives CDR1 KGHSH, CDR2 LQKENI. There are 15 residues in the CDR3. Losses at the gene ends were 6 bases for V and 5 bases for J; bases not matched to a gene: 9.

The chain links TRBV5-1 to TRBJ2-4; no clear D. Germline V gene sequence: CDR1 SGHRS, CDR2 YFSETQ. CDR3 length: 14 residues. Between the trimmed V and J ends, which lost 2 bases and 4 bases, there was a span of 10 bases. Written as DNA, the CDR3 is TGCGCCAGCAGCTTAACTCAGGAAAAAAACATTCAGTACTTC. Encoded protein: CASSLTQEKNIQYF. Using reference TRBV5-1 and TRBJ2-4 for the parts outside the CDR3, the full variable domain is KAGVTQTPRYLIKTRGQQVTLSCSPISGHRSVSWYQQTPGQGLQFLFEYFSETQRNKGNFPGRFSGRQFSNSRSEMNVSTLELGDSALYLCASSLTQEKNIQYFGAGTRLSVL.

The V call is TRBV5-1, the J call TRBJ2-1; 8 bases line up with TRBD1. V shed 0 bases, J shed 9 bases, and the junction held 5 bases outside the gene matches. Germline V CDR1 and CDR2: SGHRS, YFSETQ. The CDR3 is 14 residues long. The CDR3 here is CASSLGTGKGEQFF. CDR3 nucleotides: TGCGCCAGCAGCTTGGGGACAGGGAAAGGTGAGCAGTTCTTC.

The V gene is TRBV11-2, the J gene TRBJ1-1; D is perhaps TRBD1 (5 bases). Trimming took 1 base from V and 0 from J, leaving 12 bases between them. The CDR3 loop spans 16 amino acids. Germline values: CDR1 SGHAT, CDR2 FQNNGV. DNA for the CDR3: TGTGCCAGCAGCTTAGCGGGGGTTCAGGTGAACACTGAAGCTTTCTTT. As protein: CASSLAGVQVNTEAFF.